A single TCR beta chain is shown here with its context. Its target is not known. This entry is derived from a study of T cells expressing NK-cell markers. As for the study in general: Sequenced donors, eight in total, included seven who were HCMV-seropositive and one who was seronegative.

Germline values: CDR1 SEHNR, CDR2 FQNEAQ (reference sequence). This CDR3 comprises 14 residues. Beta-chain TCR cDNA was generated via 5'RACE template switching with UMIs. TCRdb re-called the 5' RACE reads and shows each CDR3 protein once, DNA omitted. The listing records 250,000 to 300,000 distinct CDR3 sequences. The study's findings and limits: In a few donors, dominant clonotypes made up about 25-65% of CD3+CD56-NKG2C+ cells. Clarity on HCMV specificity was lacking for the expanded NKG2C+ T cell clones.

This TCR was recovered from a man aged 18 to 29 in good health. The chain joins TRBV7-9 to TRBJ1-2; TCRdb lists TRBD1, though no DNA is available to test this call. The sample taken for sequencing was blood T cells: a sorted CD56 or NKG2C T cell subset, CD4+ or CD8+ T cells, or bulk PBMC T cells (not recorded which). CDR3 sequence: CASSLGQTDYGYTF. The whole variable domain, remainder taken from reference TRBV7-9 and TRBJ1-2, is DTGVSQNPRHKITKRGQNVTFRCDPISEHNRLYWYRQTLGQGPEFLTYFQNEAQLEKSRLLSDRFSAERPKGSFSTLEIQRTEQGDSAMYLCASSLGQTDYGYTFGSGTRLTVV.